The rows below give T cell receptor beta chains drawn from one sample of a study of blood T cell repertoires in COVID-19. Sequenced by immunoSEQ multiplex PCR; TCRdb stores in-frame clones only, minus some. The sample lists around 150,000 clones, about 80% occurring once. The sample comprised peripheral blood. The receptor source for this set is a woman aged 80 or over in a cohort sampled during active or convalescent COVID-19. Both conserved end residues are trimmed from each CDR3. Each record gives: J gene, V gene, CDR3 protein.

j_gene: TRBJ2-3
v_gene: TRBV5-4
CDR3aa: ASSFEWASTDTQY

j_gene: TRBJ1-2
v_gene: TRBV19
CDR3aa: ASRVPTGGADGYT

j_gene: TRBJ2-5
v_gene: TRBV19
CDR3aa: ASSIGRGETQY

j_gene: TRBJ1-4
v_gene: TRBV19
CDR3aa: ASSSTGGKNEKLF

j_gene: TRBJ2-7
v_gene: TRBV7-3
CDR3aa: ASSLTLAGEQY

j_gene: TRBJ2-3
v_gene: TRBV24-1
CDR3aa: ATSDFNIDTQY

j_gene: TRBJ2-7
v_gene: TRBV3-1/TRBV3-2
CDR3aa: ASSQRWGGPYEQY

j_gene: TRBJ2-1
v_gene: TRBV10-3
CDR3aa: AISPSGADNEQF

j_gene: TRBJ1-2
v_gene: TRBV3-1/TRBV3-2
CDR3aa: ASSRKGQNYGYT

j_gene: TRBJ2-3
v_gene: TRBV29-1
CDR3aa: SVEKGLGTDTQY

j_gene: TRBJ2-3
v_gene: TRBV5-1
CDR3aa: ASVSGGGTDTQY

j_gene: TRBJ1-2
v_gene: TRBV5-1
CDR3aa: ASALLGGDGYT

j_gene: TRBJ2-3
v_gene: TRBV4-2
CDR3aa: ASSQDRSVGYGVYTDTQY

j_gene: TRBJ2-2
v_gene: TRBV5-1
CDR3aa: ASSRGGVSNTGELF

j_gene: TRBJ2-5
v_gene: TRBV9
CDR3aa: ASSVGGLAVQETQY

j_gene: TRBJ2-1
v_gene: TRBV2
CDR3aa: ASRLDRSYNEQF

j_gene: TRBJ2-5
v_gene: TRBV5-6
CDR3aa: ASSFRGKETQY